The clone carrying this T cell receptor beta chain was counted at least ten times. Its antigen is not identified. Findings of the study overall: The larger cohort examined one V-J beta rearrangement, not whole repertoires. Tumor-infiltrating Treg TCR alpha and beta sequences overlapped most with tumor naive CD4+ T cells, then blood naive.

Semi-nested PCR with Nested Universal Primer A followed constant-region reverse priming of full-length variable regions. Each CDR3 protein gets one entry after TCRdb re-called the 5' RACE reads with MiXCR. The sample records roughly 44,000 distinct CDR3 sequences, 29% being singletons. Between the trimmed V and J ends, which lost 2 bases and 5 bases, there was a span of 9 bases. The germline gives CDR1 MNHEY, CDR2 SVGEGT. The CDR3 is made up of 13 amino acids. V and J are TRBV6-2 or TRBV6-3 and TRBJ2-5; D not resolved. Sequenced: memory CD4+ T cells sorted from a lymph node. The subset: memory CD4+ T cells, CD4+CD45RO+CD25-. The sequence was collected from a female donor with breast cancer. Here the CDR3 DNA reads TGTGCCAGCAGTTACACGGAGTGGGAGACCCAGTACTTC. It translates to CASSYTEWETQYF.